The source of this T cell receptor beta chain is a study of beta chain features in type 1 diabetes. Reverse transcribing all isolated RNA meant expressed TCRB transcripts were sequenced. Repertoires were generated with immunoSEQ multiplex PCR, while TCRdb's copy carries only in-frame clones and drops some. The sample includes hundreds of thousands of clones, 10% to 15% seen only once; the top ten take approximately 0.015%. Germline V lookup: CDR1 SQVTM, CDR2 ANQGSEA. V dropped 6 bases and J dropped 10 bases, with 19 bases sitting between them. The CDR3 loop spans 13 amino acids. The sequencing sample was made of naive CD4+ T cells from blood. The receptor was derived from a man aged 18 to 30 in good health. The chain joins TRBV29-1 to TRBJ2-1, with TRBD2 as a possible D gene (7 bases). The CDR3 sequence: CSVGGRQYLEQFF. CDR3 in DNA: TGCAGCGTCGGGGGGCGGCAATATCTAGAGCAGTTCTTC.